These 19 T cell receptor beta chains came from one sample sequenced in a study of vaccination and CD4 T cells after COVID-19. What these receptors recognize is not known. Sequencing of the DNA from cultured CD4+ T cells was carried out with the Oncomine TCR Beta short-read assay. TCRdb reanalysed the PCR reads using MiXCR and keeps one entry per CDR3 protein. This sample has some 9,300 distinct CDR3 sequences, with approximately 73% found just once. Treatment denoted: approximately 10-day PBMC culture with coronavirus spike peptide pools or control peptides (ViraFEST assay). The sample taken for sequencing was CD4+ T cells from blood, cultured in vitro. The source of these receptors is a human donor who had recovered from COVID-19.

This chain uses TRBV20-1 with TRBJ2-1; D not resolved. The CDR3 consists of 16 residues. Germline-derived CDR1 and CDR2 are DFQATT and SNEGSKA (reference sequence). Trimming took off 0 bases at V and 2 bases at J, with 14 bases between the two ends. The CDR3: CSARDRAPGPYNEQFF. For the CDR3, the DNA is TGCAGTGCTAGAGATCGGGCTCCCGGGCCCTACAATGAGCAGTTCTTC.

This clonotype has a single count. The chain combines TRBV4-2 with TRBJ2-7; the match to TRBD1 covers 7 bases. Germline V CDR1 and CDR2: LGHNA, YNFKEQ. The V and J ends lost 0 bases and 5 bases, in that order; junction bases with no gene match: 4. The CDR3 contains 14 residues. The DNA of the CDR3 is TGTGCCAGCAGCCAAGACAGGGGGAACGACGAGCAGTACTTC. Translated, it gives CASSQDRGNDEQYF.

This chain links TRBV6-1 with TRBJ2-7; TRBD1 aligns across 8 bases. There are 14 residues in the CDR3. Per the germline V gene, CDR1 is MNHNS and CDR2 is SASEGT. The V segment lost 11 bases and the J segment 7 bases; nucleotides outside the gene matches: 16. The CDR3 bases are TGTGCCGCAAGAAAGGACAGGGAGATGTGGGAGCAGTACTTC. Translated, it gives CAARKDREMWEQYF.

The chain couples TRBV20-1 to TRBJ2-7, with 8 positions matching TRBD2. This CDR3 comprises 14 residues. CDR1 is DFQATT, CDR2 SNEGSKA, per germline (reference sequence). V shed 1 base and J 2 bases; nucleotides not matched to a gene: 4. CDR3 sequence (DNA): TGCAGTGCTAGAGCCAGCGGGGGTACCTACGAGCAGTACTTC. Residues: CSARASGGTYEQYF.

The chain uses TRBV27 and TRBJ1-6, with 7 bases fitting TRBD1. The CDR3 contains 15 residues. V lost 5 bases and J lost 7; bases outside the gene matches: 8. CDR1 and CDR2 (germline): MNHEY, SMNVEV (reference sequence). In DNA form, the CDR3 reads TGTGCCAGCAGTAGCCCTCGGGACAGAAATTCACCCCTCCACTTT. This gives the protein CASSSPRDRNSPLHF.

By sample share, this clonotype is medium-sized (0.01 to 0.1%). This chain uses TRBV2 with TRBJ1-2; 7 nucleotides align to TRBD1. Per the germline V gene, CDR1 is SNHLY and CDR2 is FYNNEI. The CDR3 sequence is 14 residues long. V trimming: 3 bases; J trimming: 8 bases; junction bases outside the gene matches: 9. The chain's CDR3 is CASSEGGGRGGYTF. CDR3 sequence (DNA): TGTGCCAGCAGTGAGGGGGGGGGCAGGGGGGGCTACACCTTC.

V is TRBV27 and J is TRBJ2-3; D gene uncertain. This CDR3 comprises 14 residues. V was clipped by 5 bases and J by 6 bases, with 15 bases between them. Germline V gene lookup returns CDR1 MNHEY and CDR2 SMNVEV (reference sequence). The CDR3, as DNA: TGTGCCAGCAGTCCCTTAAATGGCCAGGATACGCAGTATTTT. This encodes CASSPLNGQDTQYF.

This clonotype has a handful of counts. The chain employs TRBV7-2 and TRBJ1-2; D unresolved. The CDR3 is 13 residues long. CDR1 and CDR2 from the germline V gene are SGHTA and FQGNSA. With 5 bases removed from V and 3 bases from J, the gap between germline ends came to 10 bases. In nucleotides, the CDR3 is TGTGCCAGCAGCCCCGAGAGAGACTATGGCTACACCTTC. Encoded protein: CASSPERDYGYTF.

This rearrangement joins TRBV20-1 to TRBJ2-1; 9 bases match TRBD2. Germline values: CDR1 DFQATT, CDR2 SNEGSKA (reference sequence). The CDR3 has 15 amino acids. With 5 bases clipped from V and 7 bases from J, the junction kept 12 bases outside the gene matches. This CDR3 is CSAEGGRAVVNEQFF. CDR3 DNA sequence: TGCAGTGCTGAGGGCGGGAGGGCCGTGGTTAATGAGCAGTTCTTC.

This clonotype has only a few counts. The chain has TRBV6-1 and TRBJ1-1; TRBD1 agrees at 7 bases. There are 14 residues in the CDR3. The germline V gene has CDR1 MNHNS and CDR2 SASEGT. The V gene end was trimmed by 8 bases and the J gene end by 0 bases; junction bases not matched to a gene: 6. The CDR3 bases are TGTGCCAGCCGATGGGACAGCATGAACACTGAAGCTTTCTTT. It translates to CASRWDSMNTEAFF.

This clonotype was seen a handful of times. The V gene is TRBV30, the J gene TRBJ1-2, with no clear D. V was cut by 5 bases and J by 7 bases, with 17 bases left in between. Germline assignment: CDR1 GTSNPN and CDR2 SVGIG (reference sequence). The CDR3 is made up of 13 amino acids. In DNA, the CDR3 is TGTGCCTGGGGGCGCGACCGACCACTTGGCTACACCTTC. This translates into CAWGRDRPLGYTF. The complete variable domain, with remaining parts taken from reference TRBV30 and TRBJ1-2, reads SQTIHQWPATLVQPVGSPLSLECTVEGTSNPNLYWYRQAAGRGLQLLFYSVGIGQISSEVPQNLSASRPQDRQFILSSKKLLLSDSGFYLCAWGRDRPLGYTFGSGTRLTVV.

V and J are TRBV19 and TRBJ1-1, with D maybe TRBD1 (6 bases). The CDR3 has 14 residues. With 5 bases removed from V and 7 bases from J, the gap between germline ends came to 17 bases. CDR1 LNHDA and CDR2 SQIVND come from the germline V gene (reference sequence). CDR3 coding DNA: TGTGCCAGTAGTCACCCAGGGAGGGGGAATGAAGCTTTCTTT. Translated: CASSHPGRGNEAFF.

The rearrangement joins TRBV21-1 to TRBJ1-6; the listed D gene, TRBD1, was not tested against the DNA. TRBV21-1 is tagged as a pseudogene. The CDR3 is 17 amino acids. In DNA form, the CDR3 reads TGTGCCAGCAGCCTGGACAGGTCCAGCTTCTATAATTCACCCCTCCACTTT. It codes for CASSLDRSSFYNSPLHF.

This clonotype is large by share. The gene calls are TRBV7-9 and TRBJ1-1, with D maybe TRBD1 (5 bases). CDR3 length: 11 amino acids. V lost 8 bases to trimming and J lost 5 bases, with 9 bases between them. CDR1 and CDR2 from the germline V gene are SEHNR and FQNEAQ (reference sequence). CDR3 loop: CASPWGTEAFF. CDR3 coding DNA: TGTGCCAGCCCCTGGGGGACTGAAGCTTTCTTT.

The rearrangement joins TRBV29-1 to TRBJ1-5, with D possibly TRBD1 on 6 matching bases. Germline V CDR1 and CDR2: SQVTM, ANQGSEA. The germline V and J ends were trimmed by 7 bases and 7 bases, with 17 bases remaining between them. The CDR3 totals 13 residues. CDR3 sequence reads: CSAQGGFDQPQHF. CDR3 DNA sequence: TGCAGCGCCCAAGGGGGGTTCGACCAGCCCCAGCATTTT.

The chain carries TRBV6-2 or TRBV6-3 and TRBJ2-3; 11 bases align to TRBD2. The V segment lost 6 bases and the J segment 2 bases; nucleotides outside the gene matches: 4. The CDR3 covers 15 residues. CDR1 is MNHEY and CDR2 is SVGEGT in the germline V gene. The CDR3 DNA sequence: TGTGCCAGCAGCCTTAGCGGGAGGGCCACAGATACGCAGTATTTT. Translating it yields CASSLSGRATDTQYF.

V usage is TRBV15 and J usage is TRBJ1-5; 9 positions match TRBD1. This CDR3 has 17 residues. Germline V gives CDR1 LNHNV, CDR2 YYDKDF (reference sequence). Trimming cost V 0 bases and J 3 bases; bases outside gene matches: 6. DNA of the CDR3: TGTGCCACCAGCAGAGAGCGGACAGGGGTTGACAATCAGCCCCAGCATTTT. Residues: CATSRERTGVDNQPQHF.

This chain connects TRBV10-1 to TRBJ2-1, with D perhaps matching TRBD2 (6 bases). The germline V and J ends were trimmed by 6 bases and 2 bases, with 11 bases remaining between them. This CDR3 has 14 residues. The germline V gene encodes CDR1 WNHNN and CDR2 SYGVQD (reference sequence). The CDR3 nucleotides are TGCGCCAGCAGCCCTGGGGGGACCTACAATGAGCAGTTCTTC. Residues: CASSPGGTYNEQFF.

The chain has TRBV27 and TRBJ1-4, with D unresolved. The V end was cut by 5 bases, the J end by 6 bases, with 16 bases between. CDR1 and CDR2 from the germline V gene are MNHEY and SMNVEV (reference sequence). The CDR3 runs to 15 residues. The CDR3 sequence is CASSPTVAGDEKLFF. The DNA of the CDR3 is TGTGCCAGCAGTCCAACGGTGGCCGGCGATGAAAAACTGTTTTTT. Combining the CDR3 with reference TRBV27 and TRBJ1-4 gives the whole variable domain EAQVTQNPRYLITVTGKKLTVTCSQNMNHEYMSWYRQDPGLGLRQIYYSMNVEVTDKGDVPEGYKVSRKEKRNFPLILESPSPNQTSLYFCASSPTVAGDEKLFFGSGTQLSVL.